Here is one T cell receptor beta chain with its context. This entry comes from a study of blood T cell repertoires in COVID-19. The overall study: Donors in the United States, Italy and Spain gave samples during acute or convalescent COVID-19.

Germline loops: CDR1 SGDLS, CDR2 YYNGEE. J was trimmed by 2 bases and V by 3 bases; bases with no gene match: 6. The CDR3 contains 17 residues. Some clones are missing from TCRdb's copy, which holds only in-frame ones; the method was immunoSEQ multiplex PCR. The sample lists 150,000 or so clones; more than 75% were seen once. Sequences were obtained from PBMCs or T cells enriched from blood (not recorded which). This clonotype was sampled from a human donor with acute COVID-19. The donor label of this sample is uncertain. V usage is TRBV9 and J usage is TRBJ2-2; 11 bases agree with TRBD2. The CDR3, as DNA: TGTGCCAGCAGCGCCGGCACTAGCGGGGGAAACACCGGGGAGCTGTTTTTT. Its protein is CASSAGTSGGNTGELFF.